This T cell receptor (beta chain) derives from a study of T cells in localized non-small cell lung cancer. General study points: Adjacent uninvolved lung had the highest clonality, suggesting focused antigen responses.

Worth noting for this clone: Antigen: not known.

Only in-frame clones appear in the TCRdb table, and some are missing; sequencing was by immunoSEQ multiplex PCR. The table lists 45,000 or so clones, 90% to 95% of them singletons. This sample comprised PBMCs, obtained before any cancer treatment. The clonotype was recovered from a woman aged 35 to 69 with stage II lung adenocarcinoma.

The CDR3 here is CASSFLGSETQYF. CDR3 coding DNA: TGCGCCAGCAGCTTCCTAGGCTCCGAGACCCAGTACTTC. The chain combines TRBV5-1 with TRBJ2-5; no definite D call. The germline V and J ends were trimmed by 2 bases and 5 bases, with 10 bases remaining between them. Germline lookup yields CDR1 SGHRS and CDR2 YFSETQ. CDR3 length equals 13 residues.